Detailed here is one T cell receptor beta chain. Its antigen is not yet known. Qualities for individual bases were not recorded, and no much larger clone is one base off. The data were taken from a study of T cell changes during pregnancy in multiple sclerosis (dated by TCRdb to between 2018 and 2021). About the investigation overall: The study examined how the T cell repertoire changed over the course of pregnancy in women with multiple sclerosis.

CDR1 MDHEN and CDR2 SYDVKM were looked up in the germline V gene. From the cysteine through the phenylalanine, the CDR3 covers 16 amino acids. Of the read, only the CDR3 DNA is kept; its 48 bases are in frame from base 1. V ends up 3 bases short and J 3 bases short, with an unmatched junction base count of 9. The library was produced with the immunoSEQ multiplex PCR assay. TCRdb's version of the immuneACCESS table is confined to in-frame rearrangements and falls short of the full clone set. An unresolved V gene accounts for under half of the shortfall where checked; the remainder is of unknown origin. The sample profile shows roughly 84,000 clones; 93% of them were found once. The ten largest clones take up more than 1.1% of the sample.

The sequence is built from TRBV28 and TRBJ1-1; TRBD1 fits 8 bases in the junction. Sequenced here: peripheral blood, sampled in the third trimester of pregnancy. The TCR comes from a female donor in good health, enrolled as a control in a pregnancy study. The CDR3 amino acid sequence is: CASSLSPGQGDTEAFF. The nucleotide sequence is given as TGTGCCAGCAGTTTGTCGCCCGGACAGGGCGACACTGAAGCTTTCTTT.